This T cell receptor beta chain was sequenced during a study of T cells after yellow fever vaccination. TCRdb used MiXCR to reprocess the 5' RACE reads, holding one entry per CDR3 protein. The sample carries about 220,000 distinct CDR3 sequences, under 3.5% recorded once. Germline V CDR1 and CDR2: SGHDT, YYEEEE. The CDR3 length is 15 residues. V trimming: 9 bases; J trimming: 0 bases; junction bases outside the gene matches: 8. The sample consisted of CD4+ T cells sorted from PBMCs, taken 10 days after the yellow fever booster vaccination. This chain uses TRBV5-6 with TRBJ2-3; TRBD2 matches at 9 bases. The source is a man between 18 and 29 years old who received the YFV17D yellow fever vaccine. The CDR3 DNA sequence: TGTGCCACCGAAAGACTAGCGGTTAGCACAGATACGCAGTATTTT. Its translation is CATERLAVSTDTQYF.